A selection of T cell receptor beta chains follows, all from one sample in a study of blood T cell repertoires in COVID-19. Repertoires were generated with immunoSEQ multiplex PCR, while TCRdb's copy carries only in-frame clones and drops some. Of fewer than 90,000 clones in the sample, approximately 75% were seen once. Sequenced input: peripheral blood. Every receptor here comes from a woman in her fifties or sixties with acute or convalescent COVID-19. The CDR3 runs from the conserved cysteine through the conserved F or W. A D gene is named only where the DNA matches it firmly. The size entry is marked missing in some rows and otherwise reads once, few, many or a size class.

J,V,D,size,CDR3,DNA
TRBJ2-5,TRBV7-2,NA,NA,CASSLAGETQYF,TGTGCCAGCAGCTTAGCTGGCGAGACCCAGTACTTC
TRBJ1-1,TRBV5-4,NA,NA,CASSSRNTEAFF,TGTGCCAGCAGCTCGCGGAACACTGAAGCTTTCTTT
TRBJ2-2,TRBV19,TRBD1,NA,CASSQGTGDVGELFF,TGTGCCAGTAGTCAGGGGACAGGGGACGTCGGGGAGCTGTTTTTT
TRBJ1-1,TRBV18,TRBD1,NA,CASSPNPGTGEGSTEAFF,TGTGCCAGCTCACCAAACCCGGGGACAGGGGAAGGGAGCACTGAAGCTTTCTTT
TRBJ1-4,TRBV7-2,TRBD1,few,CASRATGTANEKLFF,TGTGCCAGCAGGGCTACCGGGACAGCTAATGAAAAACTGTTTTTT
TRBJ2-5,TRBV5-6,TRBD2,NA,CASSEISGGVRETQYF,TGTGCCAGCAGCGAAATCAGCGGGGGGGTTCGAGAGACCCAGTACTTC
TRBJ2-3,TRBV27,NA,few,CASSMRGLSTDTQYF,TGTGCCAGCAGTATGCGGGGACTTAGCACAGATACGCAGTATTTT
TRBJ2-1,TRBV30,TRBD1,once,CAWMPDRVNEQFF,TGTGCCTGGATGCCCGACAGGGTCAATGAGCAGTTCTTC
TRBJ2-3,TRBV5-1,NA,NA,CASSLNSGGTQYF,TGCGCCAGCAGCTTAAACTCAGGGGGGACGCAGTATTTT
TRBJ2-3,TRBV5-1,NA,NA,CASSWAGASTDTQYF,TGCGCCAGCAGCTGGGCGGGGGCGAGCACAGATACGCAGTATTTT
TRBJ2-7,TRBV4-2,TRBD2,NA,CASSQEEGRVRYF,TGTGCCAGCAGCCAAGAAGAAGGGAGGGTTCGGTACTTC
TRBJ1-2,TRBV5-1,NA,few,CASSSGFGYTF,TGCGCCAGCAGCTCAGGTTTCGGCTACACCTTC
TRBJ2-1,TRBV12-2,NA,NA,CASRFGGGVKDEQFF,TGTGCAAGTCGGTTTGGCGGGGGGGTTAAGGATGAGCAGTTCTTC
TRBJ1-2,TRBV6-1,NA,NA,CASSEAGAHGPFYGYTF,TGTGCCAGCAGTGAAGCGGGGGCACACGGTCCCTTCTATGGCTACACCTTC
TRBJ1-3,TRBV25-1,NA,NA,CASRESGNTIYF,TGTGCCAGCCGAGAATCTGGAAACACCATATATTTT
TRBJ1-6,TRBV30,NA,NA,CAWSVFRGDSPLHF,TGTGCCTGGAGTGTATTTCGGGGTGATTCACCCCTCCACTTT
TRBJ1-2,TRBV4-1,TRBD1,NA,CASRATGTADYGYTF,TGCGCCAGCAGGGCGACCGGGACAGCAGACTATGGCTACACCTTC
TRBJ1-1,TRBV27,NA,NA,CANQGTNTEAFF,TGTGCCAACCAGGGGACGAACACTGAAGCTTTCTTT
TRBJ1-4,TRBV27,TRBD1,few,CASSLYFPDRGDEKLFF,TGTGCCAGCAGTTTATATTTCCCGGACAGGGGGGATGAAAAACTGTTTTTT
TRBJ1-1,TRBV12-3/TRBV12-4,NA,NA,CASSRTGSKEAFF,TGTGCCAGCAGCCGCACAGGTAGTAAGGAAGCTTTCTTT